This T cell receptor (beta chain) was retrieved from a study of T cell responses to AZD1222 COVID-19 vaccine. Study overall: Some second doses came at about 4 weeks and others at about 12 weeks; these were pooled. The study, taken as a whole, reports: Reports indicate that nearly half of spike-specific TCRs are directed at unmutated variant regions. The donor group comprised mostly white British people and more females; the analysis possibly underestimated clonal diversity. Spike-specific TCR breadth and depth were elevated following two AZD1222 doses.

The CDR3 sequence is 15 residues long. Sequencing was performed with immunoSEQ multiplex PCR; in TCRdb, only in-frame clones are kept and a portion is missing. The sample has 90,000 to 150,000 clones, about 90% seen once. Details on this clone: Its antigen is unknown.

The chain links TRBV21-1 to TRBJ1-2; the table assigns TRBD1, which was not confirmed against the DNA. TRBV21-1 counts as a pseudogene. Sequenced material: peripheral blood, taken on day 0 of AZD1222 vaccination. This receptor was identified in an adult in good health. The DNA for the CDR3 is TGTGCCAGCAGCAAAGAGGTTAGGGACAGCGATGGCTACACCTTC. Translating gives CASSKEVRDSDGYTF.